A single sample is the source of the 12 T cell receptor beta chains below, sequenced in a study of T-cell memory formation after mild COVID-19. A single record per CDR3 protein comes from TCRdb applying MiXCR to the 5' RACE reads. Found here are fewer than 50,000 distinct CDR3 sequences, around 12% of them singletons; the top ten hold approximately 23%. The source material was PBMCs or a T cell subset sorted from them (not recorded which). These receptors came from a man aged 18 to 29 who had mild COVID-19 (a few samples of this study predate the infection). Cell type and time point are not known.

This clonotype was detected once. The gene calls are TRBV24-1 and TRBJ2-1; D gene unclear. Germline V gives CDR1 KGHDR, CDR2 SFDVKD. The V and J ends lost 5 bases and 0 bases respectively, with 10 bases between them. The CDR3 loop spans 15 amino acids. CDR3 loop: CATSAAGFSYNEQFF. The CDR3 bases are TGTGCCACCAGTGCGGCCGGGTTCTCCTACAATGAGCAGTTCTTC.

This clonotype was detected only a few times. This rearrangement joins TRBV28 to TRBJ2-7, with a weak D call TRBD1 (7 bases). Germline values: CDR1 MDHEN, CDR2 SYDVKM. The CDR3 has 14 amino acids. Trimming left V 3 bases short and J 5 bases short, with 14 bases between. The DNA for the CDR3 is TGTGCCAGCAGTTTGGAGGGGGCGCCTCACGAGCAGTACGTC. Amino acids: CASSLEGAPHEQYV.

This clonotype was seen more than once but under ten times. This rearrangement joins TRBV30 to TRBJ1-5, with D maybe TRBD1 (6 bases). Germline assignment: CDR1 GTSNPN and CDR2 SVGIG (reference sequence). Deletions cut 1 base from V and 2 bases from J, with 6 bases between. CDR3 length: 13 residues. The CDR3 loop is CAWSGQGNQPQHF. CDR3 DNA sequence: TGTGCCTGGAGTGGACAGGGCAATCAGCCCCAGCATTTT.

The CDR3 spells CASSFGAGGYNEQFF. DNA of the CDR3: TGTGCCAGCAGCTTTGGAGCGGGGGGGTACAATGAGCAGTTCTTC. The chain couples TRBV5-5 to TRBJ2-1; TRBD2 matches 10 bases. Per germline, CDR1 SGHKS and CDR2 YYEKEE (reference sequence). The CDR3 covers 15 residues. V lost 2 bases to trimming and J lost 4 bases; unmatched junction nucleotides: 3.

V gene TRBV9 combines with J gene TRBJ2-1; D remains unclear. Germline CDR1 SGDLS, CDR2 YYNGEE. The CDR3 is 14 residues long. With 3 bases removed from V and 5 bases from J, the gap between germline ends came to 12 bases. In DNA form, the CDR3 reads TGTGCCAGCAGCGAACCGGGCCGCGACAATGAGCAGTTCTTC. It encodes CASSEPGRDNEQFF.

The rearrangement uses TRBV12-3 or TRBV12-4 and TRBJ1-4, with D perhaps TRBD1 (5 bases). The V end was cut by 5 bases, the J end by 7 bases, with 14 bases between. The CDR3 is 14 amino acids. CDR3 coding DNA: TGTGCCAGCAGTCTACAGGTCCCGACTGAAAAACTGTTTTTT. Residues: CASSLQVPTEKLFF.

The chain uses TRBV29-1 and TRBJ2-3; no clear D. The CDR3 covers 11 residues. With 1 base removed from V and 5 bases from J, the gap between germline ends came to 4 bases. The germline V gene encodes CDR1 SQVTM and CDR2 ANQGSEA. In DNA, the CDR3 is TGCAGCGTTGAAGTCGGAGATACGCAGTATTTT. Translating it yields CSVEVGDTQYF.

V is TRBV7-2 and J is TRBJ2-5, with D perhaps matching TRBD2 (6 bases). Germline loops: CDR1 SGHTA, CDR2 FQGNSA. This CDR3 has 15 residues. V lost 0 bases and J lost 0, with 8 bases in between. The CDR3 loop is CASSLAGGYQETQYF. CDR3 bases: TGTGCCAGCAGCTTAGCTGGGGGGTACCAAGAGACCCAGTACTTC.

This clonotype was seen a handful of times. The chain carries TRBV15 and TRBJ2-2; no clear D. Trimming stripped 0 bases from V and 6 bases from J, with 11 bases between. Germline V lookup: CDR1 LNHNV, CDR2 YYDKDF (reference sequence). The CDR3 consists of 15 residues. CDR3 residues: CATSRDSVRSGELFF. In nucleotides, the CDR3 is TGTGCCACCAGCAGAGATTCCGTCCGGTCCGGGGAGCTGTTTTTT.

This clonotype showed up many times. The rearrangement links TRBV6-6 to TRBJ2-1; tentative D call: TRBD1 (7 bases). V lost 5 bases, J lost 6 bases, and 20 bases lay in between. Germline V gene data show CDR1 as MNHNY and CDR2 as SVGAGI (reference sequence). The CDR3 consists of 16 residues. CDR3 sequence: CASSGWTGGQFNEQFF. CDR3 DNA sequence: TGTGCCAGCAGTGGATGGACCGGGGGACAGTTCAATGAGCAGTTCTTC.

The chain recombines TRBV28 with TRBJ2-4; TRBD2 might be the D (6 bases). The V gene lost 3 bases and the J gene lost 3 bases, with 9 bases spanning the gap. The CDR3 spans 14 residues. Germline V lookup: CDR1 MDHEN, CDR2 SYDVKM. The CDR3 DNA reads TGTGCCAGCAGTTTTTCGCGGGGCAAAAACATTCAGTACTTC. Its translation: CASSFSRGKNIQYF.

This clonotype was seen at least ten times. A read error may produce the germline difference seen at one junction end. V usage is TRBV7-7 and J usage is TRBJ2-1, with 9 bases matching TRBD2. CDR3 length: 15 amino acids. CDR1 and CDR2 from the germline V gene are SSHAT and FNYEAQ (reference sequence). The CDR3 is CASSPGAGGYNEQFF. CDR3 coding DNA: TGTGCTAGCAGCCCCGGAGCGGGGGGATACAATGAGCAGTTCTTC. The entire variable domain, with the rest obtained from reference TRBV7-7 and TRBJ2-1, is as follows: GAGVSQSPRYKVTKRGQDVTLRCDPISSHATLYWYQQALGQGPEFLTYFNYEAQPDKSGLPSDRFSAERPEGSISTLTIQRTEQRDSAMYRCASSPGAGGYNEQFFGPGTRLTVL.